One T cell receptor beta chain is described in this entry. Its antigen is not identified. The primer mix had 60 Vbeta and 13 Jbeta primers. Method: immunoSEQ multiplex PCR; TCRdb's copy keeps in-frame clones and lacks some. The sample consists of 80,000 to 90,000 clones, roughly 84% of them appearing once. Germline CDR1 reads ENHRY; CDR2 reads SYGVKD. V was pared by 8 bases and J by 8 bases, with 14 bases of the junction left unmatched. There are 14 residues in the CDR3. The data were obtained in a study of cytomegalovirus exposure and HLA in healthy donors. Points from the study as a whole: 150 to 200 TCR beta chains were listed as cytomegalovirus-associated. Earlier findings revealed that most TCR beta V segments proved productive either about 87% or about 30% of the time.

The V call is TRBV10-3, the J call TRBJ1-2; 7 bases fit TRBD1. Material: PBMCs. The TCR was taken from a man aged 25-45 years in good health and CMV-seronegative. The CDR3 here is CAIQETGFSGGYTF. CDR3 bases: TGTGCCATCCAGGAGACAGGGTTTTCTGGCGGCTACACCTTC.